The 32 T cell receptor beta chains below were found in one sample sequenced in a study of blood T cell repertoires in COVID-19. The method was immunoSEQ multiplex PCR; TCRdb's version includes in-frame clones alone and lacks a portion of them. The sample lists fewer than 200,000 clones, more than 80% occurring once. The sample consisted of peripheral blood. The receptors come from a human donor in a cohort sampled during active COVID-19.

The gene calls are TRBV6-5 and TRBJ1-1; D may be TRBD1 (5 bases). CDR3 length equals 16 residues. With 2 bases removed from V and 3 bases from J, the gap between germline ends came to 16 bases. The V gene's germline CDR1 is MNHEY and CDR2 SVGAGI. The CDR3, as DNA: TGTGCCAGCAGTTACCTAACGGTCGGGGGGGACACTGAAGCTTTCTTT. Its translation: CASSYLTVGGDTEAFF.

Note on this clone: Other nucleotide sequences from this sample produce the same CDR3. CDR3 coding DNA: TGCGCCAGCAGCCTGGGACTACACAATGAGCAGTTCTTC. Its translation: CASSLGLHNEQFF. The chain recombines TRBV5-1 with TRBJ2-1, with 7 nucleotides matching TRBD2. The CDR3 runs to 13 residues. The germline V gene encodes CDR1 SGHRS and CDR2 YFSETQ. V shed 4 bases, J shed 5 bases, and the junction held 3 bases outside the gene matches.

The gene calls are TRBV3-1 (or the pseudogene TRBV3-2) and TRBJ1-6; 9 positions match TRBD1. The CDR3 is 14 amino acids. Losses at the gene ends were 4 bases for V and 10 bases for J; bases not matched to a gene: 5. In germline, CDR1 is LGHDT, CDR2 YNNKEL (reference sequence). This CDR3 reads CASSLGQGRSPLHF. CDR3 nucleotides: TGTGCCAGCAGCCTAGGACAGGGGAGGTCACCCCTCCACTTT.

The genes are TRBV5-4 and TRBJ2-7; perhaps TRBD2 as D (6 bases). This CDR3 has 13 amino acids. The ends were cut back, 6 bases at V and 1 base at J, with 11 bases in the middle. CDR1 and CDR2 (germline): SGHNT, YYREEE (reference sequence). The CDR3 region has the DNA TGTGCCAGCACCGTGGGGGGTTCCTACGAGCAGTACTTC. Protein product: CASTVGGSYEQYF.

In nucleotides, the CDR3 is TGTGCCAGCAGTTTAGGTCGAAGGACAGGGTACACCGGGGAGCTGTTTTTT. This codes for CASSLGRRTGYTGELFF. V and J are TRBV27 and TRBJ2-2, with TRBD1 matching 8 bases. Per the germline V gene, CDR1 is MNHEY and CDR2 is SMNVEV (reference sequence). This CDR3 is built from 17 residues. The V gene end was trimmed by 2 bases and the J gene end by 3 bases; junction bases not matched to a gene: 8.

CDR3 DNA: TGCGCCAGCAGCCAAGTTGGGTTGGGGCGCGCCAACGCTGAAGCTTTCTTT. Its protein is CASSQVGLGRANAEAFF. The chain carries TRBV4-1 and TRBJ1-1; D may be TRBD1 (5 bases). The germline V gene has CDR1 MGHRA and CDR2 YSYEKL. The V end lost 1 base, the J end lost 6 bases, and 21 bases lay between the germline ends. The CDR3 has 17 residues.

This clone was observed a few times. The CDR3 DNA reads as TGTGCCAGCAGCCCCCGCGGGGCTAGCGGGGGCCGAACCTCCTACGAGCAGTACTTC. Its protein is CASSPRGASGGRTSYEQYF. The chain recombines TRBV7-9 with TRBJ2-7; 10 nucleotides align to TRBD2. Germline V CDR1 and CDR2: SEHNR, FQNEAQ (reference sequence). The CDR3 extends over 19 amino acids. Trimming cost V 5 bases and J 0 bases; bases outside gene matches: 16.

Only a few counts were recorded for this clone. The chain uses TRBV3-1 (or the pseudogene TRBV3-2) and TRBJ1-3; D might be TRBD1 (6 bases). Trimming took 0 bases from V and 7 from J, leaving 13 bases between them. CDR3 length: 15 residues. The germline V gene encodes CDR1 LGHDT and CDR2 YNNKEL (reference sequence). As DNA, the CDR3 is TGTGCCAGCAGCCAAGATCAGGACAGAATGAACACCATATATTTT. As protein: CASSQDQDRMNTIYF.

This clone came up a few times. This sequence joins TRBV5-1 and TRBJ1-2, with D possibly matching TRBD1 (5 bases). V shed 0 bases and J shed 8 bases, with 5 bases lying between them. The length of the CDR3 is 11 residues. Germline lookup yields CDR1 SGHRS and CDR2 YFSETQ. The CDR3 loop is CASSLGQGYTF. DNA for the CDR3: TGCGCCAGCAGCTTGGGACAGGGCTACACCTTC.

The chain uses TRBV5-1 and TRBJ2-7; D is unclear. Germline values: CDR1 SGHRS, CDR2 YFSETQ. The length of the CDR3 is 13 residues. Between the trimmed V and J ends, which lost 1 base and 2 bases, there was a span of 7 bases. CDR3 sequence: CASSLNTPYEQYF. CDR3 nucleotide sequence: TGCGCCAGCAGCTTGAACACCCCCTACGAGCAGTACTTC.

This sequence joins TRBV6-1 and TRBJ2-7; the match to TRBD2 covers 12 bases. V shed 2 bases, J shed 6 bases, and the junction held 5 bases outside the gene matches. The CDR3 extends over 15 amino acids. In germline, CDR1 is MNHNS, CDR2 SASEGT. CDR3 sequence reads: CASSELAGGRGEQYF. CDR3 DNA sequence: TGTGCCAGCAGTGAACTAGCGGGGGGGCGCGGCGAGCAGTACTTC.

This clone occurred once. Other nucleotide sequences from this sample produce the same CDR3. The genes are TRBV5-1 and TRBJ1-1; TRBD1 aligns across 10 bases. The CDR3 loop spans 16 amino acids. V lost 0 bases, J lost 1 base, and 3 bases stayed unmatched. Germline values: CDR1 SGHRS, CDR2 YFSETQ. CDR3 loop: CASSLGQGARNTEAFF. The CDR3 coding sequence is TGCGCCAGCAGCTTGGGACAGGGGGCGCGGAACACTGAAGCTTTCTTT.

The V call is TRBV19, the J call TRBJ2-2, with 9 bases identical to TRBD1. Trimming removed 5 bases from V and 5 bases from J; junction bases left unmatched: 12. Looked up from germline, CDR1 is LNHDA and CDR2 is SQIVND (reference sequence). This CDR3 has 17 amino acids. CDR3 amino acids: CASSSRDRASGTGELFF. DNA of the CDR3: TGTGCCAGTAGTTCCCGGGACAGGGCGTCGGGTACCGGGGAGCTGTTTTTT.

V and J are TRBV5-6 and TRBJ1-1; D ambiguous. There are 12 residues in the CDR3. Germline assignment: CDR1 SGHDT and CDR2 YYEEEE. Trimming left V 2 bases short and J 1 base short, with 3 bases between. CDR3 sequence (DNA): TGTGCCAGCAGCTTCGGGAACACTGAAGCTTTCTTT. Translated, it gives CASSFGNTEAFF.

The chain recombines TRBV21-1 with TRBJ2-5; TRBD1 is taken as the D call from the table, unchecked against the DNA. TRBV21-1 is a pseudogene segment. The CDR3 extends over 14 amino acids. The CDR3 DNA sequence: TGTGCCAGCAGCAAAGAGGGGTGGGGAGAGACCCAGTACTTC. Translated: CASSKEGWGETQYF.

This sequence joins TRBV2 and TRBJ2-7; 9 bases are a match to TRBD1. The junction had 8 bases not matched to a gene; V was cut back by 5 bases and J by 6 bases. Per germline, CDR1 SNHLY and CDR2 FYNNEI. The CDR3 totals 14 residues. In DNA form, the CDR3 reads TGTGCCAGCAGTCCCTTTACAGGGGGCCCCGAGCAGTACTTC. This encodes CASSPFTGGPEQYF.

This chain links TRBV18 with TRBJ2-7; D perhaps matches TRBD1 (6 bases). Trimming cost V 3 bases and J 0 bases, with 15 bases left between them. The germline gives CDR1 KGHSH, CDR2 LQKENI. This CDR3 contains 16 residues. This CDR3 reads CASSPSTGTLSYEQYF. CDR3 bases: TGTGCCAGCTCACCGTCGACAGGCACCCTCTCCTACGAGCAGTACTTC. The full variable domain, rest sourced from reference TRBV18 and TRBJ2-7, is NAGVMQNPRHLVRRRGQEARLRCSPMKGHSHVYWYRQLPEEGLKFMVYLQKENIIDESGMPKERFSAEFPKEGPSILRIQQVVRGDSAAYFCASSPSTGTLSYEQYFGPGTRLTVT.

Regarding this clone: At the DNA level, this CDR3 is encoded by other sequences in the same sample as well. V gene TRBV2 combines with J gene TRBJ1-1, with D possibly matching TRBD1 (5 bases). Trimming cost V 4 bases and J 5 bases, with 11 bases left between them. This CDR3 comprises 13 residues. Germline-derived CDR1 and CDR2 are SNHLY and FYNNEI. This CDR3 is CASSVGGGTEAFF. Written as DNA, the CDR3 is TGTGCCAGCAGTGTCGGCGGGGGGACTGAAGCTTTCTTT.

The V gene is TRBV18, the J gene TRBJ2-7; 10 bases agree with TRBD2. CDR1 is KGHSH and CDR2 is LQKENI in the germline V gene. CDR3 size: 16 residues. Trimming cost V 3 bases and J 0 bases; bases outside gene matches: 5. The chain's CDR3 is CASSPTAGGSSYEQYF. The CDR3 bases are TGTGCCAGCTCACCTACAGCGGGGGGGAGCTCCTACGAGCAGTACTTC.

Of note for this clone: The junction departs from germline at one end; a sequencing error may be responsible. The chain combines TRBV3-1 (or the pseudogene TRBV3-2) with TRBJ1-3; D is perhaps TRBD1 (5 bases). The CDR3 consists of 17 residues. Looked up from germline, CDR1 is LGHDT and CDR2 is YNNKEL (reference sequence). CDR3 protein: CASSQSRRQILRNTIYF. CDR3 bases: TGTGCCAGTAGCCAATCCCGCCGACAGATACTGAGAAACACCATATATTTT.

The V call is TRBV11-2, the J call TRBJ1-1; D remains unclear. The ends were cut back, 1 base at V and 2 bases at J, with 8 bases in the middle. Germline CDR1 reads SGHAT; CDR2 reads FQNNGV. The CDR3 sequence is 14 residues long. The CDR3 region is CASSLAGSNTEAFF. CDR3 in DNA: TGTGCCAGCAGCTTAGCAGGCTCCAACACTGAAGCTTTCTTT.

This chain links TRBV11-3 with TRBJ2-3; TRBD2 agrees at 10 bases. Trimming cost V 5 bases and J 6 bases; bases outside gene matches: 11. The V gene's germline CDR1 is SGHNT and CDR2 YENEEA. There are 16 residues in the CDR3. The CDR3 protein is CASSRASGSVSDTQYF. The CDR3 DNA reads TGTGCCAGCAGCAGAGCTAGCGGGAGTGTCTCTGATACGCAGTATTTT. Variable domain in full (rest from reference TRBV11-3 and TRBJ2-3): EAGVVQSPRYKIIEKKQPVAFWCNPISGHNTLYWYLQNLGQGPELLIRYENEEAVDDSQLPKDRFSAERLKGVDSTLKIQPAELGDSAVYLCASSRASGSVSDTQYFGPGTRLTVL.

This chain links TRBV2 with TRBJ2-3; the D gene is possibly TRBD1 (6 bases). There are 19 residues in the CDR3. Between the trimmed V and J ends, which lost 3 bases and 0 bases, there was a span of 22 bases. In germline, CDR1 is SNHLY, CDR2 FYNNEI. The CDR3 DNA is TGTGCCAGCAGTGATTTGGGGGTGGACAGCCCCGATAGCACAGATACGCAGTATTTT. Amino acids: CASSDLGVDSPDSTDTQYF.

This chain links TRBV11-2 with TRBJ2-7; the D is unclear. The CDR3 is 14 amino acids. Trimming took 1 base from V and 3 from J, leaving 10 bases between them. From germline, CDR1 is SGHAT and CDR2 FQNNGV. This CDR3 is CASSLGSFYYEQYF. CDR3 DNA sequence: TGTGCCAGCAGCTTAGGAAGCTTTTACTACGAGCAGTACTTC.

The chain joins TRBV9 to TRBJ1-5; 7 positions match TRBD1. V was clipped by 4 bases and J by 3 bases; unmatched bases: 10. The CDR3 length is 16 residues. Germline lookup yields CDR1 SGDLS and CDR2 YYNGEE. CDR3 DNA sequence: TGTGCCAGCAGCCCGGGGGGGACAGCCCTCAATCAGCCCCAGCATTTT. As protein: CASSPGGTALNQPQHF.

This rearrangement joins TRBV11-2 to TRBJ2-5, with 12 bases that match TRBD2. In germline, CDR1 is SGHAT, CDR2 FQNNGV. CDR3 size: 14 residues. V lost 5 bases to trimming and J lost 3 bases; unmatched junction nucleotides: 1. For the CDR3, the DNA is TGTGCCAGCAGCCGGACTAGCGGGGAAGAGACCCAGTACTTC. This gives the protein CASSRTSGEETQYF.

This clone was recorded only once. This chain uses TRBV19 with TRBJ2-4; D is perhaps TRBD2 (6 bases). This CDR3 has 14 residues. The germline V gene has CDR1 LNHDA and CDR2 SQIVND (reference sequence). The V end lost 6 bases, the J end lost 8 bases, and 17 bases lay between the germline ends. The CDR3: CASSPEGRGDIQYF. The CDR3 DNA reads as TGTGCCAGTAGCCCGGAGGGACGAGGAGACATTCAGTACTTC.

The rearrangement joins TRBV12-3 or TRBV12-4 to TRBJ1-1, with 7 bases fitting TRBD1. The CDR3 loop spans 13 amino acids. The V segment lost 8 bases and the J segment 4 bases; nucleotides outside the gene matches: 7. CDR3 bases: TGTGCCAGCGCTAAGGGGGCGAGCACTGAAGCTTTCTTT. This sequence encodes CASAKGASTEAFF.

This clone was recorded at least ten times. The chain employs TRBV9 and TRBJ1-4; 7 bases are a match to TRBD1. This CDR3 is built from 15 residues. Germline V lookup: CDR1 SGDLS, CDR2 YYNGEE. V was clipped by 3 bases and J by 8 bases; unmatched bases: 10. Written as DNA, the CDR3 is TGTGCCAGCAGCGCGCGACAGGGTACTGGCGAAAAACTGTTTTTT. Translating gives CASSARQGTGEKLFF.

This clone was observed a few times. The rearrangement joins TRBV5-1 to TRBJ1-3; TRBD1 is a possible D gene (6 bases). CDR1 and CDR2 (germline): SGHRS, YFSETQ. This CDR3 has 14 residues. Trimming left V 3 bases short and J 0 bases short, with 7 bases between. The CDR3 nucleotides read TGCGCCAGCAGCTGGGACAACTCTGGAAACACCATATATTTT. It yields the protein CASSWDNSGNTIYF. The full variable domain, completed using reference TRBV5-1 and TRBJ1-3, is KAGVTQTPRYLIKTRGQQVTLSCSPISGHRSVSWYQQTPGQGLQFLFEYFSETQRNKGNFPGRFSGRQFSNSRSEMNVSTLELGDSALYLCASSWDNSGNTIYFGEGSWLTVV.

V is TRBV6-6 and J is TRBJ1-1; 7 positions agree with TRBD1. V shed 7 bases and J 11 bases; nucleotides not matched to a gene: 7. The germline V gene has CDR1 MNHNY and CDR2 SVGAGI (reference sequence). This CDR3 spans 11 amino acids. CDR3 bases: TGTGCCAGCACCACGACAGGGTGGGCTTTCTTT. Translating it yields CASTTTGWAFF.

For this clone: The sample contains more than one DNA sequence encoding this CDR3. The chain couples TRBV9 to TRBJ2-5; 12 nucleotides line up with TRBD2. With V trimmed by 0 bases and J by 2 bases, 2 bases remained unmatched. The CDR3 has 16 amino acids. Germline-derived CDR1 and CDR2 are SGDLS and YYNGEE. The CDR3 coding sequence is TGTGCCAGCAGCGTAGGGCTAGCGGGGGGGCAAGAGACCCAGTACTTC. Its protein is CASSVGLAGGQETQYF.